This is a list of T cell receptor beta chains from one sample in a study of cytomegalovirus exposure and HLA in healthy donors. TCRdb's table, derived via immunoSEQ multiplex PCR, lists solely in-frame clones and lacks some. The sample records some 110,000 clones, 86% being singletons. Sequenced: PBMCs. All receptors derive from a man aged 18 to 35 in good health and CMV-seronegative. Both conserved end residues are part of each CDR3. D genes are given only for firm matches. A clone size is listed for some rows: how often the clone was seen (once, few, many), or a class if it is expanded.

clone_size j_call v_call d_call cdr3_aa cdr3_nt
- TRBJ2-7 TRBV30 TRBD1 CAWRGGRGYEQYF TGTGCCTGGCGAGGGGGCAGAGGGTACGAGCAGTACTTC
- TRBJ2-2 TRBV25-1 - CASSDPGHRGLFF TGTGCCAGCAGTGACCCGGGTCACCGGGGGCTGTTTTTT
once TRBJ2-3 TRBV19 - CASSIDGTDTQYF TGTGCCAGTAGTATAGACGGGACAGATACGCAGTATTTT
few TRBJ2-3 TRBV29-1 TRBD2 CSVRAGGTDTQYF TGCAGCGTTCGAGCGGGAGGGACAGATACGCAGTATTTT
- TRBJ2-3 TRBV15 - CATSRASDTQYF TGTGCCACCAGCAGAGCCTCAGATACGCAGTATTTT
once TRBJ2-1 TRBV21-1 - CASSPLRTGEHEQFF TGTGCCAGCAGCCCTCTAAGGACAGGGGAACATGAGCAGTTCTTC
- TRBJ2-3 TRBV7-9 - CASSPQADTQYF TGTGCCAGCAGCCCACAGGCGGATACGCAGTATTTT
- TRBJ1-4 TRBV4-1 TRBD1 CASSLGQGREKLFF TGCGCCAGCAGCCTTGGACAGGGTAGAGAAAAACTGTTTTTT
- TRBJ1-1 TRBV19 - CASSIDAVNTEAFF TGTGCCAGTAGTATAGATGCGGTGAACACTGAAGCTTTCTTT
once TRBJ2-7 TRBV6-4 - CASSDSAQGSHEQYF TGTGCCAGCAGTGACTCGGCGCAGGGCTCCCACGAGCAGTACTTC
- TRBJ1-2 TRBV30 TRBD1 CACWTGEIDGYTF TGTGCCTGCTGGACAGGGGAAATCGATGGCTACACCTTC
- TRBJ2-7 TRBV7-2 - CASSLGGVVGEQYF TGTGCCAGCAGCTTAGGAGGTGTTGTCGGGGAGCAGTACTTC
- TRBJ2-1 TRBV5-1 - CASRSPGVYNEQFF TGCGCCAGCAGATCTCCCGGGGTCTACAATGAGCAGTTCTTC
- TRBJ2-5 TRBV5-6 - CASGQPGTQYF TGTGCCAGCGGCCAGCCGGGAACCCAGTACTTC
- TRBJ1-5 TRBV19 TRBD1 CASSPGQKNQPQHF TGTGCCAGTAGCCCGGGACAGAAAAATCAGCCCCAGCATTTT
once TRBJ2-3 TRBV11-3 - CASSLGTGATDTQYF TGTGCCAGCAGCTTAGGGACGGGAGCCACAGATACGCAGTATTTT
- TRBJ2-5 TRBV5-6 - CASSPDMVETQYF TGTGCCAGCAGCCCCGACATGGTAGAGACCCAGTACTTC
- TRBJ2-7 TRBV16 TRBD1 CASSQGTGASSYEQYF TGTGCCAGCAGCCAAGGGACAGGGGCCAGCTCCTACGAGCAGTACTTC
few TRBJ2-2 TRBV19 - CASSWDFRELFF TGTGCCAGTAGTTGGGACTTCAGGGAGCTGTTTTTT
- TRBJ1-1 TRBV7-9 TRBD1 CASSFETGARNTEAFF TGTGCCAGCAGCTTTGAGACAGGGGCTCGAAACACTGAAGCTTTCTTT
- TRBJ2-3 TRBV6-1 - CASSPDRTTDTQYF TGTGCCAGCAGTCCCGACAGGACCACAGATACGCAGTATTTT
- TRBJ2-2 TRBV9 TRBD1 CASSPRDRDTGELFF TGTGCCAGCAGCCCCCGGGACAGGGACACCGGGGAGCTGTTTTTT
- TRBJ1-2 TRBV27 - CASGGYGGSYGYTF TGTGCCAGCGGGGGTTATGGCGGGAGCTATGGCTACACCTTC
- TRBJ2-3 TRBV6-5 - CASSYSRLTDTQYF TGTGCCAGCAGTTACTCGAGACTAACAGATACGCAGTATTTT
- TRBJ2-1 TRBV28 - CASSLIGVGVSYNEQFF TGTGCCAGCAGTTTAATAGGAGTCGGGGTGTCCTACAATGAGCAGTTCTTC
- TRBJ2-1 TRBV19 TRBD2 CASSTKAGPQFF TGTGCCAGTAGTACAAAAGCGGGACCGCAGTTCTTC
- TRBJ2-7 TRBV6-4 TRBD1 CASSVGAGGYYEQYF TGTGCCAGCAGTGTCGGCGCAGGGGGCTACTACGAGCAGTACTTC
- TRBJ1-1 TRBV6-5 TRBD1 CASSYRTGSTEAFF TGTGCCAGCAGTTATCGGACAGGGAGCACTGAAGCTTTCTTT
- TRBJ1-2 TRBV19 TRBD1 CASSSQGALAHGYTF TGTGCCAGTAGTTCACAGGGGGCACTGGCCCACGGCTACACCTTC
- TRBJ1-3 TRBV20-1 - CSARVGNTIYF TGCAGTGCTAGAGTAGGAAACACCATATATTTT
- TRBJ2-5 TRBV19 - CASTPSGGETQYF TGTGCCAGTACCCCCAGTGGTGGAGAGACCCAGTACTTC
once TRBJ1-4 TRBV27 - CASSKKDRTNEKLFF TGTGCCAGCAGCAAAAAGGACAGAACTAATGAAAAACTGTTTTTT
once TRBJ1-1 TRBV29-1 TRBD1 CSVVLGQGMGNTEAFF TGCAGCGTTGTTCTTGGACAGGGTATGGGGAACACTGAAGCTTTCTTT
many TRBJ1-2 TRBV7-9 TRBD1 CASSDLTGGGGYTF TGTGCCAGCAGCGACCTGACAGGGGGCGGAGGCTACACCTTC
- TRBJ1-2 TRBV7-2 - CASTRGGGLNYGYTF TGTGCCAGCACCCGAGGCGGGGGCCTAAACTATGGCTACACCTTC